These 7 T cell receptor beta chains came from one sample sequenced in a study of blood T cells in healthy people across ages. Together with a sample-barcoded 5' primer, a J-beta primer mix was included in a second PCR lasting about 6 to 12 cycles. Each CDR3 protein gets one entry after TCRdb re-called the 5' RACE reads with MiXCR. The table has some 850,000 distinct CDR3 sequences, roughly 26% seen once. The same sample was also studied in work on T cells of mothers and their children.

The specimen sequenced was blood. These receptors were collected from a boy aged 5-17 years in good health.

The V and J genes are TRBV2 and TRBJ2-1; D perhaps matches TRBD1 (5 bases). Germline V gene data show CDR1 as SNHLY and CDR2 as FYNNEI. Trimming removed 6 bases from V and 0 bases from J, with 15 bases in between. This CDR3 spans 16 amino acids. The CDR3 reads CASRREVRGSYNEQFF. The CDR3, as DNA: TGTGCCAGCAGAAGGGAAGTAAGGGGCTCCTACAATGAGCAGTTCTTC.

This clonotype turned up a few times. The chain uses TRBV28 and TRBJ2-6; 9 bases agree with TRBD1. Per the germline V gene, CDR1 is MDHEN and CDR2 is SYDVKM. This CDR3 region has 17 residues. J gave up 2 bases and V 7 bases, and 9 bases lay outside the gene matches. The CDR3 bases are TGTGCCAGCACACCGCAGACAGGGGGACCTGGGGCCAACGTCCTGACTTTC. Translated: CASTPQTGGPGANVLTF.

J is TRBJ1-1 and V is TRBV25-1; possibly TRBD1 for D (5 bases). Germline-derived CDR1 and CDR2 are MGHDK and SYGVNS. The CDR3 is made up of 14 amino acids. Trimming cost V 5 bases and J 1 base, with 11 bases left between them. CDR3 nucleotides: TGTGCCAGCAGTCCGGGACTCTGGAACACTGAAGCTTTCTTT. Protein: CASSPGLWNTEAFF. The variable domain in full, completed from reference TRBV25-1 and TRBJ1-1, reads EADIYQTPRYLVIGTGKKITLECSQTMGHDKMYWYQQDPGMELHLIHYSYGVNSTEKGDLSSESTVSRIRTEHFPLTLESARPSHTSQYLCASSPGLWNTEAFFGQGTRLTVV.

V gene TRBV3-1 combines with J gene TRBJ2-7; 8 nucleotides agree with TRBD2. The CDR3 totals 14 residues. Germline CDR1 and CDR2: LGHDT and YNNKEL (reference sequence). J lost 6 bases, V lost 3 bases, and 7 bases had no gene match. CDR3 region: CASSQGLVSTEQYF. DNA of the CDR3: TGTGCCAGCAGCCAGGGACTAGTATCAACCGAGCAGTACTTC.

The chain combines TRBV7-6 with TRBJ2-1; TRBD2 aligns across 9 bases. V lost 5 bases to trimming and J lost 4 bases; unmatched junction nucleotides: 9. In germline, CDR1 is SGHVS, CDR2 FNYEAQ. The CDR3 has 16 amino acids. Here the CDR3 DNA reads TGTGCCAGCAGCCTCCAACCTAGCGGGAATTACAATGAGCAGTTCTTC. It specifies CASSLQPSGNYNEQFF.

Written as DNA, the CDR3 is TGTGCCAGCAGTCCAAACCACGGTTTTAACTACAATGAGCAGTTCTTC. Translating gives CASSPNHGFNYNEQFF. This chain uses TRBV6-5 with TRBJ2-1, with D unclear. V was pared by 5 bases and J by 3 bases, with 17 bases between. Germline CDR1 is MNHEY and CDR2 is SVGAGI. The CDR3 consists of 16 residues.

This clonotype was seen a few times. V is TRBV3-1 and J is TRBJ1-5, with TRBD1 identical over 7 bases. The V gene's germline CDR1 is LGHDT and CDR2 YNNKEL (reference sequence). V trimming: 2 bases; J trimming: 2 bases; junction bases outside the gene matches: 3. CDR3 length equals 15 residues. CDR3 sequence (DNA): TGTGCCAGCAGCCAAAGCAGGGGGGGCAATCAGCCCCAGCATTTT. The encoded protein is CASSQSRGGNQPQHF.